The next 10 T cell receptor beta chains were all read from a single sample in a study of naive and memory T cell subsets. The library had UMIs added by 3' ligation of an oligonucleotide to TCR cDNA. The SP2 primer and nested alpha and beta constant region primers amplified ligated cDNA in four rounds. TCRdb reprocessed the 5' RACE reads with MiXCR, giving one entry per CDR3 protein. This sample has roughly 48,000 distinct CDR3 sequences, with 4% to 5% found just once. These receptors all come from a female donor in good health.

This clonotype was counted ten times or more. V is TRBV3-1 and J is TRBJ1-5; D uncertain. The CDR3 totals 17 residues. Germline V gene data show CDR1 as LGHDT and CDR2 as YNNKEL (reference sequence). V lost 0 bases, J lost 0 bases, and 12 bases lay in between. CDR3 nucleotides: TGTGCCAGCAGCCAAGAAGTCCCAGGTTATAGCAATCAGCCCCAGCATTTT. The encoded protein is CASSQEVPGYSNQPQHF. Together with reference TRBV3-1 and TRBJ1-5, the CDR3 gives the full variable domain: DTAVSQTPKYLVTQMGNDKSIKCEQNLGHDTMYWYKQDSKKFLKIMFSYNNKELIINETVPNRFSPKSPDKAHLNLHINSLELGDSAVYFCASSQEVPGYSNQPQHFGDGTRLSIL.

This clonotype was detected ten times or more. The chain carries TRBV30 and TRBJ2-7; D is perhaps TRBD1 (5 bases). CDR1 is GTSNPN, CDR2 SVGIG, per germline (reference sequence). Trimming removed 7 bases at V and 3 bases at J, with 13 bases between. The CDR3 loop spans 12 amino acids. The CDR3 reads CALRQPNYEQYF. The CDR3 DNA reads TGTGCCTTAAGACAGCCCAACTACGAGCAGTACTTC.

The sample holds many counts of this clonotype. The rearrangement links TRBV28 to TRBJ1-2; the D gene is possibly TRBD1 (5 bases). CDR3 length: 14 residues. Trimming left V 3 bases short and J 8 bases short, with 16 bases between. The germline CDR1 and CDR2 sequences are MDHEN and SYDVKM. The chain's CDR3 is CASSLLTEQEGYTF. CDR3 bases: TGTGCCAGCAGTTTGCTGACAGAACAAGAGGGCTACACCTTC.

This clonotype was counted ten times or more. One junction end disagrees with the germline gene, perhaps due to a read error. The chain combines TRBV6-2 or TRBV6-3 with TRBJ1-5; D might be TRBD1 (5 bases). Germline V gene sequence: CDR1 MNHEY, CDR2 SVGEGT. The CDR3 spans 16 residues. CDR3: CASRPTMAGSSQPQHF. DNA for the CDR3: TGTGCCAGCAGACCGACCATGGCAGGGAGCAGTCAGCCCCAGCATTTT.

This clonotype was recorded a few times. The chain recombines TRBV28 with TRBJ1-5; D unresolved. Germline-derived CDR1 and CDR2 are MDHEN and SYDVKM. The CDR3 totals 16 residues. V was clipped by 1 base and J by 3 bases, with 13 bases between them. As DNA, the CDR3 is TGTGCCAGCAGTTTATTTAAGGGAGGTTACAATCAGCCCCAGCATTTT. Amino acid sequence: CASSLFKGGYNQPQHF.

This clonotype has a count of ten or more. CDR3 loop: CASSSTGGNYEQYF. CDR3 DNA: TGCGCCAGCAGCTCTACAGGGGGTAACTACGAGCAGTACTTC. The chain is built from TRBV5-1 and TRBJ2-7, with TRBD1 matching over 8 bases. J lost 3 bases, V lost 3 bases, and 5 bases had no gene match. The CDR3 is made up of 14 amino acids. Germline V gene sequence: CDR1 SGHRS, CDR2 YFSETQ.

This clonotype was observed many times. The chain has TRBV6-2 or TRBV6-3 and TRBJ2-7; TRBD2 might be the D (5 bases). V shed 8 bases and J shed 2 bases, with 19 bases lying between them. The CDR3 loop spans 15 amino acids. In germline, CDR1 is MNHEY, CDR2 SVGEGT. CDR3 bases: TGTGCCAGCGGCCGGGCGGGCGACTTCACCTACGAGCAGTACTTC. This sequence encodes CASGRAGDFTYEQYF.

This clonotype was seen ten or more times. V is TRBV28 and J is TRBJ2-7, with D possibly called TRBD1 or TRBD2 (6 bases each). With 7 bases removed from V and 10 bases from J, the gap between germline ends came to 17 bases. This CDR3 is built from 12 residues. Germline loops: CDR1 MDHEN, CDR2 SYDVKM. The CDR3 sequence: CASKGGSLKQYF. Here the CDR3 DNA reads TGTGCCAGCAAGGGGGGAAGTCTGAAACAGTACTTC.

This clonotype was recorded many times. The J gene is TRBJ1-2, the V gene TRBV3-1; D is unresolved. CDR1 is LGHDT, CDR2 YNNKEL, per germline (reference sequence). Trimming took off 5 bases at V and 2 bases at J, with 15 bases between the two ends. This CDR3 is 15 amino acids long. This CDR3 is CASSSLGARNYGYTF. CDR3 nucleotides: TGTGCCAGCAGCTCCCTTGGAGCCAGGAACTATGGCTACACCTTC.

The chain combines TRBV3-1 with TRBJ1-1; D unclear. Trimming shortened V by 4 bases and J by 2 bases, and 14 bases separated the two germline ends. The CDR3 sequence is 15 residues long. The germline gives CDR1 LGHDT, CDR2 YNNKEL (reference sequence). The CDR3 DNA sequence: TGTGCCAGCAGCCCCCAAACGGGCAGAAACACTGAAGCTTTCTTT. Translation gives CASSPQTGRNTEAFF. Complete variable domain (other parts from reference TRBV3-1 and TRBJ1-1): DTAVSQTPKYLVTQMGNDKSIKCEQNLGHDTMYWYKQDSKKFLKIMFSYNNKELIINETVPNRFSPKSPDKAHLNLHINSLELGDSAVYFCASSPQTGRNTEAFFGQGTRLTVV.